The TCR beta chain under discussion was sequenced for a study of T cell responses to AZD1222 COVID-19 vaccine. About the study: Second doses were pooled across both intervals (about 4 or about 12 weeks).

TCRdb's table, derived via immunoSEQ multiplex PCR, lists solely in-frame clones and lacks some. The profile shows nearly 110,000 clones, about nine tenths of them singletons. General study findings and limits: Reports indicate that nearly half of spike-specific TCRs are directed at unmutated variant regions. Repertoires were obtained only post-peak T cell response. Females outnumbered males among donors, who were mostly white British; clonal diversity was possibly underestimated.

This clone occurred once. Antigen specificity is unknown. The sequence was obtained from an adult in good health. The starting material was peripheral blood, obtained on day 0 of AZD1222 vaccination.

This CDR3 reads CAWSGIGTSGSSYNEQFF. The CDR3 region has the DNA TGTGCCTGGAGTGGGATAGGTACTAGCGGGAGCTCCTACAATGAGCAGTTCTTC. This sequence joins TRBV30 and TRBJ2-1; 11 nucleotides line up with TRBD2. CDR1 and CDR2 (germline): GTSNPN, SVGIG (reference sequence). V dropped 1 base and J dropped 0; count of bases not matched to a gene: 8. CDR3 size: 18 residues.